These T cell receptor beta chains were read from a single sample in a study of cytomegalovirus exposure and HLA in healthy donors. Assay used: immunoSEQ multiplex PCR; TCRdb lists only in-frame clones, some missing. This sample has approximately 110,000 clones, with just under 75% found just once. The specimen was PBMCs. Receptor source: a man aged 45 to 65 in good health and CMV-seropositive. Each CDR3 is given with its conserved first and last residue. The D gene is left open where the match is weak. Not all rows give a size; the values are once, few, many and, for expanded clones, a class.

TRBJ1-5 | TRBV5-6 | . | . | CASSLRGYSNQPQHF | TGTGCCAGCAGCTTGCGGGGGTATAGCAATCAGCCCCAGCATTTT
TRBJ2-1 | TRBV10-1 | once | TRBD1 | CASSRTGTGVKDEQFF | TGCGCCAGCAGTCGTACCGGGACAGGGGTTAAGGATGAGCAGTTCTTC
TRBJ1-2 | TRBV6-4 | . | . | CASSDAGRGYTF | TGTGCCAGCAGTGATGCAGGTAGGGGCTACACCTTC
TRBJ1-1 | TRBV6-5 | . | . | CASSYFRGGRNTEAFF | TGTGCCAGCAGTTACTTCAGGGGCGGTCGGAACACTGAAGCTTTCTTT
TRBJ1-5 | TRBV10-3 | . | . | CAISQQGPNQPQHF | TGTGCCATCAGCCAACAGGGCCCCAATCAGCCCCAGCATTTT
TRBJ2-1 | TRBV2 | . | TRBD2 | CASTGLGSYNEQFF | TGTGCCAGCACGGGACTAGGCTCCTACAATGAGCAGTTCTTC
TRBJ2-5 | TRBV10-1 | . | TRBD2 | CASSETSGNETQYF | TGCGCCAGCAGTGAAACTAGCGGGAATGAGACCCAGTACTTC
TRBJ2-5 | TRBV6-4 | . | . | CASSDGLGETQYF | TGTGCCAGCAGTGACGGACTGGGAGAGACCCAGTACTTC
TRBJ2-1 | TRBV6-1 | . | . | CASRETVSYNEQFF | TGTGCCAGCAGGGAGACTGTCTCCTACAATGAGCAGTTCTTC
TRBJ2-3 | TRBV9 | . | TRBD2 | CASSVRTSGSTDTQYF | TGTGCCAGCAGCGTACGGACTAGCGGTAGCACAGATACGCAGTATTTT
TRBJ2-7 | TRBV5-5 | . | . | CASSLALSYEQYF | TGTGCCAGCAGCTTGGCACTTTCCTACGAGCAGTACTTC
TRBJ2-4 | TRBV5-4 | . | TRBD2 | CASSLDGGGTKNIQYF | TGTGCCAGCAGCTTGGACGGGGGGGGAACCAAAAACATTCAGTACTTC
TRBJ1-2 | TRBV20-1 | once | . | CSPTRNYGYTF | TGCAGTCCCACGAGGAACTATGGCTACACCTTC
TRBJ2-7 | TRBV5-6 | . | . | CASSLGGGPREQYF | TGTGCCAGCAGCTTGGGTGGAGGGCCGAGGGAGCAGTACTTC
TRBJ2-5 | TRBV11-3 | once | . | CASNQLLRGGHGEYF | TGTGCCAGCAACCAGTTATTAAGGGGTGGACATGGGGAGTACTTC
TRBJ2-3 | TRBV25-1 | . | TRBD2 | CASRGLAGARENTDTQYF | TGTGCCAGCAGGGGACTAGCGGGGGCCAGGGAGAACACAGATACGCAGTATTTT
TRBJ1-1 | TRBV6-5 | . | . | CASSYDPGMTEAFF | TGTGCCAGCAGTTACGATCCAGGGATGACTGAAGCTTTCTTT
TRBJ1-1 | TRBV6-5 | . | . | CASSHGPQGEAFF | TGTGCCAGCAGCCACGGACCCCAGGGGGAAGCTTTCTTT
TRBJ2-7 | TRBV20-1 | . | TRBD1 | CSARTGFEQYF | TGCAGTGCTCGGACAGGGTTCGAGCAGTACTTC
TRBJ2-7 | TRBV2 | . | TRBD1 | CASRETGAEQYF | TGTGCCAGCAGGGAGACAGGGGCCGAGCAGTACTTC
TRBJ1-6 | TRBV27 | . | TRBD1 | CASSRRDRVNSPLHF | TGTGCCAGCAGTCGCCGGGACAGGGTTAATTCACCCCTCCACTTT
TRBJ2-7 | TRBV5-1 | . | TRBD1 | CASSLGDRGYEQYF | TGCGCCAGCAGCTTGGGGGACAGAGGCTACGAGCAGTACTTC